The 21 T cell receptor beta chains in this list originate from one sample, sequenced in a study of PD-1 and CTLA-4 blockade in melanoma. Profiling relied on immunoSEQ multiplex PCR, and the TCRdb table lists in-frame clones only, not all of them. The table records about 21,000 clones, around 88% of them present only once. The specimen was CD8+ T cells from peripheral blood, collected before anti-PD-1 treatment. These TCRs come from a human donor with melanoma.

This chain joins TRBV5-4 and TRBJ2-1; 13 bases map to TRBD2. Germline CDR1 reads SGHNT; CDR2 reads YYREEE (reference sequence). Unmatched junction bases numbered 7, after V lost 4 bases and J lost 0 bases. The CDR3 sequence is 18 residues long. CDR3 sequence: CASSLGLAGALSYNEQFF. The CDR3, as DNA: TGTGCCAGCAGCCTCGGACTAGCGGGGGCTCTCTCCTACAATGAGCAGTTCTTC.

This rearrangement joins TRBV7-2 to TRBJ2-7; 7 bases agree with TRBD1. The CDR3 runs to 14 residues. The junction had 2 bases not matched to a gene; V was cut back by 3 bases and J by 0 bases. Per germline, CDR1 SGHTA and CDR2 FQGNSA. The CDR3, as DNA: TGTGCCAGCAGCTTCGGGGACAGCTCCTACGAGCAGTACTTC. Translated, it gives CASSFGDSSYEQYF.

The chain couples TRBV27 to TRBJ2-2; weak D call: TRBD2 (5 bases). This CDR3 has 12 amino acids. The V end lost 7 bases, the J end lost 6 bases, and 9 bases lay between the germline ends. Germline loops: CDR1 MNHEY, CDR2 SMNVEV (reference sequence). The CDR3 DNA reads TGTGCCAGCAAGATCGGGGCCGGGGAGCTGTTTTTT. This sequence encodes CASKIGAGELFF.

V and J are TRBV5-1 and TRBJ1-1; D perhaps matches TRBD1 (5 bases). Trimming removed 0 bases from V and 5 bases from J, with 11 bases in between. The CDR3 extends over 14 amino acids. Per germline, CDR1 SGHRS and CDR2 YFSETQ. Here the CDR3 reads CASSLGWGLTEAFF. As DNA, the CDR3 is TGCGCCAGCAGCTTGGGATGGGGACTGACTGAAGCTTTCTTT.

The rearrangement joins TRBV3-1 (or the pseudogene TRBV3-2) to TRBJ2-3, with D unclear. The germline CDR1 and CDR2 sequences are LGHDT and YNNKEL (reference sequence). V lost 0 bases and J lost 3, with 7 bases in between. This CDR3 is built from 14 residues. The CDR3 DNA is TGTGCCAGCAGCCAAGAGGCGTCAACAGATACGCAGTATTTT. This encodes CASSQEASTDTQYF.

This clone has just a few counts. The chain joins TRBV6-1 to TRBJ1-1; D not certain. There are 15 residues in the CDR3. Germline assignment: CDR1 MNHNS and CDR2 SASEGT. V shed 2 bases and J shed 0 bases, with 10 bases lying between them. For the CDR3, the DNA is TGTGCCAGCAGTGAATTCGGGTGGATGAACACTGAAGCTTTCTTT. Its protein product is CASSEFGWMNTEAFF.

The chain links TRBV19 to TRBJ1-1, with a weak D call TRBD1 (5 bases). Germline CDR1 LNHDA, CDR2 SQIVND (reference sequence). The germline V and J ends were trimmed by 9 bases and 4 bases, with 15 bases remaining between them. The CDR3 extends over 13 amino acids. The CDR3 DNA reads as TGTGCCAGCCAAAGGGGTCTGGCCACTGAAGCTTTCTTT. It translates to CASQRGLATEAFF.

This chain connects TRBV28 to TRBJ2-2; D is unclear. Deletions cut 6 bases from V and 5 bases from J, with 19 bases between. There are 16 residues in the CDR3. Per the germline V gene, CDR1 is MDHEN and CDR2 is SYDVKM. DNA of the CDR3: TGTGCCAGCAGAGCCACCGGGCAGGTACTTACCGGGGAGCTGTTTTTT. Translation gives CASRATGQVLTGELFF. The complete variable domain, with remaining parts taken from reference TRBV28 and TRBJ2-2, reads DVKVTQSSRYLVKRTGEKVFLECVQDMDHENMFWYRQDPGLGLRLIYFSYDVKMKEKGDIPEGYSVSREKKERFSLILESASTNQTSMYLCASRATGQVLTGELFFGEGSRLTVL.

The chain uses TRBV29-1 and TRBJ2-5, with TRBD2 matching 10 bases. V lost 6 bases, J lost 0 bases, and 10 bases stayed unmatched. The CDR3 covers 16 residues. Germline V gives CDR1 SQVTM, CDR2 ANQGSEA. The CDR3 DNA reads TGCAGCGTGGCCGGGACTAGCGCAGATTACCAAGAGACCCAGTACTTC. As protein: CSVAGTSADYQETQYF.

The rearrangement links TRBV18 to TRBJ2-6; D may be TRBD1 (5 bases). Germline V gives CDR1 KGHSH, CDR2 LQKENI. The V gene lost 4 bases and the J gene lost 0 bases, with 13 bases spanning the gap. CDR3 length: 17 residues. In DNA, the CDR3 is TGTGCCAGCTCACAGGTAGGGGCGCTCTCTGGGGCCAACGTCCTGACTTTC. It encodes CASSQVGALSGANVLTF.

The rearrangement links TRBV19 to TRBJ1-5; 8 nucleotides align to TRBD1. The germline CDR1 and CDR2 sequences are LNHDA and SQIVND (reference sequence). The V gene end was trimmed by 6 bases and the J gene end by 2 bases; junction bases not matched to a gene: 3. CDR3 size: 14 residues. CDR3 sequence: CASRPGQGNQPQHF. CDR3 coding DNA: TGTGCCAGTAGGCCGGGACAGGGCAATCAGCCCCAGCATTTT.

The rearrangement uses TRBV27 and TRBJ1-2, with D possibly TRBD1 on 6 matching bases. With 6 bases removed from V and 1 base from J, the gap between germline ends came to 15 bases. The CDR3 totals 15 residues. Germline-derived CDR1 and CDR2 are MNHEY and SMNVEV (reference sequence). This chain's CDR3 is CASSLRPTGNYGYTF. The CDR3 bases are TGTGCCAGCAGCTTACGCCCGACAGGTAACTATGGCTACACCTTC.

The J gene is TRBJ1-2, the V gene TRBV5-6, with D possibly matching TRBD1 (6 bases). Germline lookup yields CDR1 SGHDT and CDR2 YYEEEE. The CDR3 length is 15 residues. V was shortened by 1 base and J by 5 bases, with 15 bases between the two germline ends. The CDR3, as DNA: TGTGCCAGCAGCTTGAAGCGAGACAGGCCTTATGGCTACACCTTC. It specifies CASSLKRDRPYGYTF.

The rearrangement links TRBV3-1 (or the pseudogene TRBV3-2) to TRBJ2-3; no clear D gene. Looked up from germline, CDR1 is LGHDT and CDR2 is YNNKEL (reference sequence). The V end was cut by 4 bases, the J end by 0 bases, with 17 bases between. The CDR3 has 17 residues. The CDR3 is CASSRLPVRTSTDTQYF. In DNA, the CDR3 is TGTGCCAGCAGCCGCCTCCCTGTTCGCACTAGCACAGATACGCAGTATTTT.

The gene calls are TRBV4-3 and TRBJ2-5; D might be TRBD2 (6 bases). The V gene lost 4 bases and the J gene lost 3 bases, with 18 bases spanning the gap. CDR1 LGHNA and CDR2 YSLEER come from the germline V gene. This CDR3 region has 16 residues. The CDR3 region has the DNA TGCGCCAGCAGCCCGGGGTACGGGTGGGGGGAAGAGACCCAGTACTTC. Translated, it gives CASSPGYGWGEETQYF.

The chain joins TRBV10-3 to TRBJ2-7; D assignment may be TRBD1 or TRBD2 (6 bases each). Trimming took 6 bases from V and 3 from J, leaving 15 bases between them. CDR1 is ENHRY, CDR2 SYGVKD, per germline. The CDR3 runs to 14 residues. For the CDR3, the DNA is TGTGCCATCAGGAAAGGGGGGCAGAGCTACGAGCAGTACTTC. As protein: CAIRKGGQSYEQYF.

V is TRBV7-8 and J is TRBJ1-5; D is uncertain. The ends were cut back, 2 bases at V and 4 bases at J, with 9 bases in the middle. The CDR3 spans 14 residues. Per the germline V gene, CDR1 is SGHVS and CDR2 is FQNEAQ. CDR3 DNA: TGTGCCAGCAGCTTACGAGGACGGAATCAGCCCCAGCATTTT. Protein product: CASSLRGRNQPQHF.

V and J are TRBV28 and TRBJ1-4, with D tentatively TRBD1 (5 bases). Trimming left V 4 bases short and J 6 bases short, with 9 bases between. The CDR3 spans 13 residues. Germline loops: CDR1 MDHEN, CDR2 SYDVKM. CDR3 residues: CASSSLGDEKLFF. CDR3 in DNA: TGTGCCAGCAGTTCCCTGGGGGATGAAAAACTGTTTTTT. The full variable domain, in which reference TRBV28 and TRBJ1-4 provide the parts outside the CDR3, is DVKVTQSSRYLVKRTGEKVFLECVQDMDHENMFWYRQDPGLGLRLIYFSYDVKMKEKGDIPEGYSVSREKKERFSLILESASTNQTSMYLCASSSLGDEKLFFGSGTQLSVL.

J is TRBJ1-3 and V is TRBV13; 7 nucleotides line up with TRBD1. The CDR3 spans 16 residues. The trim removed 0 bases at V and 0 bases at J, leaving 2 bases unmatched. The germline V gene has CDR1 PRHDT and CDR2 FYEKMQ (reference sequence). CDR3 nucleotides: TGTGCCAGCAGCTTAGGGACAGGGAGCTCTGGAAACACCATATATTTT. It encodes CASSLGTGSSGNTIYF.

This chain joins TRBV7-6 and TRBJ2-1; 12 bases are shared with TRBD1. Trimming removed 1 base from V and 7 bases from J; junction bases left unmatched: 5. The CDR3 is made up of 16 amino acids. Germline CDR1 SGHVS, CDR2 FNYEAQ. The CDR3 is CASSLGRDRGQNEQFF. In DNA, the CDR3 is TGTGCCAGCAGCTTAGGCCGGGACAGGGGGCAGAATGAGCAGTTCTTC.

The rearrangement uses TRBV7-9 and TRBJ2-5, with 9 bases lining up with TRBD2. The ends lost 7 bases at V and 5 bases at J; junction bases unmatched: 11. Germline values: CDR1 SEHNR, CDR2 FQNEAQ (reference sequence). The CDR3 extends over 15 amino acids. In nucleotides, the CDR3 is TGTGCCAGCATGCTCGGCGGGGGGGCTGGTGAGACCCAGTACTTC. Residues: CASMLGGGAGETQYF.